This T cell receptor (beta chain) was captured by sequencing in a study of blood T cell repertoires in COVID-19. This CDR3 has 14 residues. Germline assignment: CDR1 LGHDT and CDR2 YNNKEL (reference sequence). The V gene end was trimmed by 7 bases and the J gene end by 7 bases; junction bases not matched to a gene: 10. Original processing methods: Estimation of nucleated cell counts was performed using reference gene primer amplification. Here immunoSEQ multiplex PCR was the method, and the copy in TCRdb shows in-frame clones only, minus some. That table gives V, J and clone size, and the DNA gave D and trimming. This table has some 150,000 clones, less than 85% appearing once.

The chain uses TRBV3-1 (or the pseudogene TRBV3-2) and TRBJ2-7; the match to TRBD2 covers 10 bases. This TCR came from a human donor in a cohort sampled during active COVID-19. Sequencing used peripheral blood. The CDR3 region is CASTFRGLADEQYF. The CDR3 nucleotides are TGTGCCAGCACCTTTCGCGGACTAGCGGATGAGCAGTACTTC.